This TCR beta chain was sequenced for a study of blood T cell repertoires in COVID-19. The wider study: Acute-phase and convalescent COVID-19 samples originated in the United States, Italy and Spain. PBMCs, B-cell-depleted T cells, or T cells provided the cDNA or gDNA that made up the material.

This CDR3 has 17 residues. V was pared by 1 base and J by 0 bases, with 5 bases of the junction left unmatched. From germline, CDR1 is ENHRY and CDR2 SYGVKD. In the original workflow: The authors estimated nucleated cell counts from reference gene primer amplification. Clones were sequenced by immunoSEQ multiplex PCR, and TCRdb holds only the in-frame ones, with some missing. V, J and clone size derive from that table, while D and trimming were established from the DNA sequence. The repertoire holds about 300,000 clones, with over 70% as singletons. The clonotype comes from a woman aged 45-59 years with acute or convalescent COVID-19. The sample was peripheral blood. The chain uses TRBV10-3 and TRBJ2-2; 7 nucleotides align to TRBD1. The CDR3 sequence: CAISEFRTGANTGELFF. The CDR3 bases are TGTGCCATCAGTGAGTTCAGGACAGGAGCGAACACCGGGGAGCTGTTTTTT.